This T cell receptor beta chain comes out of a study of response to subunit inactivated influenza vaccine. This clonotype was picked up a small number of times. TCRdb analysed the RT-PCR reads with MiXCR anew, one entry per CDR3 protein. The sample carries about 570,000 distinct CDR3 sequences, around 10% recorded once. The CDR3 totals 13 residues. Germline V gives CDR1 SQVTM, CDR2 ANQGSEA. V lost 5 bases, J lost 6 bases, and 13 bases lay in between. This sample was also put to use in a study of T cells expressing NK-cell markers. From that study: Beta-chain TCR cDNA was generated via 5'RACE template switching with UMIs. Investigators obtained TCR beta repertoires from sorted CD3+CD56+NKG2C+, CD3+CD56+NKG2C- and CD3+CD56-NKG2C+ T cells.

Sequenced here: PBMCs from blood, sampled on the day of vaccination. The sequence was obtained from a man aged 50-60 years who received an inactivated influenza vaccine. V and J are TRBV29-1 and TRBJ2-2; tentatively, D is TRBD2 (5 bases). The DNA of the CDR3 is TGCAGCGTTAGTGGGCCGGGGTCCGGGGAGCTGTTTTTT. As protein: CSVSGPGSGELFF.